This entry is about one T cell receptor beta chain. Antigen unknown. Extraction of RNA preceded its reverse transcription into cDNA, which served as the sequencing template. The protocol was immunoSEQ multiplex PCR, while the TCRdb copy is restricted to in-frame clones and leaves out a portion. Altogether over 150,000 clones are present, roughly 64% being singletons, with the ten largest covering 5.5% to 6%. The data originate from a study of CD8+ T cells in alopecia areata. About the study: Patients received oral tofacitinib, 5 to 10 mg twice daily, for moderate-to-severe alopecia areata. General study findings and limits: The treated group had a single nonresponder, limiting CD8+ expansion-response conclusions. It was lesional scalp, especially alopecia totalis/universalis, that showed higher clonality than normal scalp.

After removal of 8 bases from V and 6 bases from J, the junction contained 10 bases not matched to a gene. CDR3 length: 14 amino acids. The V gene's germline CDR1 is GTSNPN and CDR2 SVGIG (reference sequence). Specified treatment: oral pan-JAK inhibitor, 5-10 mg twice daily. The rearrangement links TRBV30 to TRBJ2-1; TRBD2 agrees at 10 bases. The TCR sequence derives from a human donor with alopecia areata. Sequencing was performed on CD4+ T cells sorted from blood, taken at week 24, from a patient treated with tofacitinib. The CDR3 nucleotides read TGTGCCGGGGCTCTAGCGGGAGTGAGCAATGAGCAGTTCTTC. It translates to CAGALAGVSNEQFF.